The next 5 T cell receptor beta chains were all read from a single sample in a study of blood T cell repertoires in COVID-19. The method was immunoSEQ multiplex PCR; TCRdb's version includes in-frame clones alone and lacks a portion of them. The profile shows about 140,000 clones, 84% of them singletons. The specimen sequenced was peripheral blood. All receptors come from a woman aged 55-75 years with acute or convalescent COVID-19.

The CDR3 is CASSQVNVGGTEAFF. The CDR3 DNA reads TGTGCCAGCAGCCAAGTTAACGTAGGGGGCACTGAAGCTTTCTTT. The chain couples TRBV3-1 (or the pseudogene TRBV3-2) to TRBJ1-1; D is possibly TRBD1 (6 bases). Germline values: CDR1 LGHDT, CDR2 YNNKEL (reference sequence). The CDR3 contains 15 residues. Trimming stripped 1 base from V and 4 bases from J, with 13 bases between.

This clone appeared once. V is TRBV3-1 (or the pseudogene TRBV3-2) and J is TRBJ2-5; 10 bases match TRBD2. CDR3 length equals 14 residues. The V segment lost 6 bases and the J segment 1 base; nucleotides outside the gene matches: 2. CDR1 and CDR2 (germline): LGHDT, YNNKEL (reference sequence). The CDR3: CASRTSGIQETQYF. The CDR3 bases are TGTGCCAGCAGAACTAGCGGGATCCAAGAGACCCAGTACTTC.

The chain combines TRBV2 with TRBJ1-6, with 9 bases fitting TRBD1. Germline lookup yields CDR1 SNHLY and CDR2 FYNNEI. V shed 7 bases, J shed 10 bases, and the junction held 5 bases outside the gene matches. The CDR3 spans 13 residues. CDR3 loop: CASMDRGVSPLHF. The CDR3 DNA sequence: TGTGCCAGCATGGACAGGGGAGTATCACCCCTCCACTTT.

The rearrangement uses TRBV7-9 and TRBJ2-3; 9 nucleotides align to TRBD1. The V gene's germline CDR1 is SEHNR and CDR2 FQNEAQ (reference sequence). The trim removed 5 bases at V and 3 bases at J, leaving 12 bases unmatched. There are 17 residues in the CDR3. The CDR3 DNA reads TGTGCCAGCAGCAGTCCCGGGACAGGGCTAACGACAGATACGCAGTATTTT. It encodes CASSSPGTGLTTDTQYF.

The V and J genes are TRBV9 and TRBJ2-2, with 8 bases fitting TRBD1. V shed 4 bases and J 1 base; nucleotides not matched to a gene: 6. The CDR3 loop spans 16 amino acids. Per the germline V gene, CDR1 is SGDLS and CDR2 is YYNGEE. This CDR3 is CASSPRGQGNTGELFF. DNA for the CDR3: TGTGCCAGCAGCCCAAGAGGACAGGGGAACACCGGGGAGCTGTTTTTT.